Listed below are T cell receptor beta chains from one sample, sequenced in a study of shared clonotypes between healthy human individuals. The assay was immunoSEQ multiplex PCR, and TCRdb's table has in-frame clones only and misses some. This sample carries 1.5 million to 2.5 million clones, roughly 95% of them seen once, and the ten largest clones take roughly 1.2%. What was sequenced was naive CD8+ T cells sorted from blood. The receptors were sampled from a man aged 18-30 years in good health. The CDR3 runs from the conserved cysteine through the conserved F or W.

j_call | v_call | cdr3_aa
TRBJ2-1 | TRBV7-6 | CASLGGSNEQFF
TRBJ2-7 | TRBV28 | CASSPPGTGSHEQYF
TRBJ1-1 | TRBV7-9 | CASSLGGTNTEAFF
TRBJ1-2 | TRBV4-1 | CASSHIGQGQWLDGHYGYTF
TRBJ2-7 | TRBV19 | CASSIAGPTYEQYF
TRBJ2-1 | TRBV7-9 | CASSPPAGGPGNEQFF
TRBJ1-6 | TRBV28 | CASIKESDSTIIPLHF
TRBJ2-3 | TRBV6-4 | CASSDTGTAGDTQYF
TRBJ2-1 | TRBV4-1 | CASSVSLPTSLEQFF
TRBJ2-7 | TRBV4-1 | CASSQGPREVEQYF
TRBJ2-5 | TRBV5-1 | CASSGGQGQETQYF
TRBJ2-7 | TRBV5-1 | CASSLGTGSSYEQYF
TRBJ2-7 | TRBV4-1 | CASSQRLSYEQYF
TRBJ2-7 | TRBV5-4 | CASSNPGQPRYEQYF
TRBJ1-5 | TRBV2 | CASSYGQGAEPQHF
TRBJ2-7 | TRBV27 | CASSPTGEFDEQYF
TRBJ2-5 | TRBV6-6 | CASSYSGGRYETQYF
TRBJ1-6 | TRBV2 | CASSDSSISYNSPLHF
TRBJ2-3 | TRBV28 | CASSTGTSAYTDTQYF
TRBJ2-1 | TRBV28 | CASSLTSHNEQFF
TRBJ2-5 | TRBV4-3 | CASSQDLLRWPEYF
TRBJ2-1 | TRBV13 | CASSLTGNEQFF
TRBJ2-2 | TRBV6-5 | CASSYGVNTGELFF
TRBJ1-2 | TRBV11-2 | CASSLGPGNYGYTF
TRBJ2-7 | TRBV5-1 | CASSLTGDEQYF
TRBJ2-5 | TRBV10-2 | CASSETETGFQETQYF
TRBJ2-1 | TRBV9 | CASSGYINEQFF
TRBJ2-2 | TRBV27 | CASSFRQPTGELFF
TRBJ1-2 | TRBV7-9 | CASSLGPGQANYGYTF
TRBJ2-7 | TRBV11-3 | CASSHGTSGYEQYF
TRBJ2-7 | TRBV11-2 | CASSLDEPYEQYF
TRBJ2-7 | TRBV10-2 | CASSDGGSYEQYF
TRBJ1-1 | TRBV18 | CASSPVGGGDTEAFF
TRBJ2-3 | TRBV9 | CASSPSASRADTQYF
TRBJ2-7 | TRBV5-6 | CASSLGGSSYEQYF
TRBJ2-4 | TRBV10-2 | CASSETSGQYF
TRBJ2-1 | TRBV5-4 | CASSPTGTSGWGNEQFF